This T cell receptor beta chain was recovered during a study of blood T cell repertoires in COVID-19. The V gene's germline CDR1 is LNHNV and CDR2 YYDKDF (reference sequence). The germline V and J ends were trimmed by 4 bases and 11 bases, with 14 bases remaining between them. This CDR3 contains 13 residues. Here immunoSEQ multiplex PCR was the method, and the copy in TCRdb shows in-frame clones only, minus some. The table has more than 150,000 clones, around 85% seen once. The material sequenced was peripheral blood. The TCR sequence derives from a man in his sixties or seventies with active or convalescent COVID-19. The chain recombines TRBV15 with TRBJ1-4; a possible D gene is TRBD1 (6 bases). The CDR3: CATSKEGGRKLFF. CDR3 DNA sequence: TGTGCCACCAGCAAGGAAGGGGGTAGGAAACTGTTTTTT.